What follows are 5 T cell receptor beta chains derived from one specimen sequenced in a study of shared clonotypes between healthy human individuals. TCRdb's table, derived via immunoSEQ multiplex PCR, lists solely in-frame clones and lacks some. The sample has approximately 2.1 million clones; approximately 93% are singletons. The specimen sequenced was naive CD4+ T cells from PBMCs. Regarding subset: CD45RA+ positively selected. All receptors come from a man between 18 and 29 years old in good health. Some clones in this sample may be carry-over from other donors' samples.

The chain recombines TRBV18 with TRBJ2-5; no firm D call. V lost 1 base and J 4 bases, leaving 13 bases between the germline ends. The CDR3 is 15 amino acids. Germline V gene lookup returns CDR1 KGHSH and CDR2 LQKENI. CDR3 loop: CASSPRQQWGETQYF. The DNA of the CDR3 is TGTGCCAGCTCACCACGGCAGCAATGGGGAGAGACCCAGTACTTC.

To note about this clone: In the same sample, other DNA sequences code for this CDR3. The V gene is TRBV9, the J gene TRBJ1-2; 9 bases fit TRBD1. This CDR3 comprises 13 residues. The J segment lost 6 bases and the V segment lost 4 bases, leaving 4 bases of the junction unmatched. CDR1 and CDR2 (germline): SGDLS, YYNGEE. CDR3 in amino acids: CASSPGQGDGYTF. The CDR3 DNA is TGTGCCAGCAGCCCGGGACAGGGCGATGGCTACACCTTC.

The chain carries TRBV5-1 and TRBJ2-6; no reliable D call. The V gene lost 4 bases and the J gene lost 4 bases, with 9 bases spanning the gap. CDR1 and CDR2 (germline): SGHRS, YFSETQ. CDR3 size: 14 residues. CDR3 bases: TGCGCCAGCAGCGGTAGTCAGGGGGCCAACGTCCTGACTTTC. Translated, it gives CASSGSQGANVLTF.

The rearrangement uses TRBV27 and TRBJ1-5, with a tentative D call TRBD1 (6 bases). V was pared by 8 bases and J by 2 bases, with 13 bases between. This CDR3 contains 14 residues. Germline CDR1 reads MNHEY; CDR2 reads SMNVEV (reference sequence). CDR3 DNA: TGTGCCAGCGGGGGGGGCCTTGGCAATCAGCCCCAGCATTTT. Its protein product is CASGGGLGNQPQHF.

CDR3 in DNA: TGTGCCAGCAGCTTCCCCGGGACAGGGCCCGTCTATGGCTACACCTTC. Translated, it gives CASSFPGTGPVYGYTF. The chain recombines TRBV11-3 with TRBJ1-2; 9 bases are shared with TRBD1. V trimming: 3 bases; J trimming: 4 bases; junction bases outside the gene matches: 9. The CDR3 has 16 amino acids. Germline CDR1 reads SGHNT; CDR2 reads YENEEA.